This T cell receptor beta chain was found in a study of shared clonotypes between healthy human individuals. The V gene lost 5 bases and the J gene lost 0 bases, with 14 bases spanning the gap. The germline CDR1 and CDR2 sequences are GTSNPN and SVGIG (reference sequence). The CDR3 is 15 residues long. Negatively enriched CD4+ T cells were divided by CD45RA into naive and memory. At a deep level, the assay was run. Roughly 200 ng DNA, tens of thousands of T cell genomes, went into each sorted-subset replicate PCR. Authors' processing steps: ImmunoSEQ supplied junction-only sequences lacking quality scores, so filtering was different. Using immunoSEQ multiplex PCR, the repertoire was profiled, and TCRdb retains in-frame clones only, with some absent. The DNA gave D and trimming, while V, J and clone size come from that table. This sample has about 1.4 million clones, with roughly 96% found just once.

The V and J genes are TRBV30 and TRBJ1-3; D unclear. This clonotype was obtained from a man between 25 and 39 years old in good health. Sequencing was carried out using naive CD4+ T cells sorted from blood. Subset specified: CD45RA+ positively selected. This CDR3 is CAWDRGSSSGNTIYF. CDR3 in DNA: TGTGCCTGGGATAGAGGATCCTCCTCTGGAAACACCATATATTTT.